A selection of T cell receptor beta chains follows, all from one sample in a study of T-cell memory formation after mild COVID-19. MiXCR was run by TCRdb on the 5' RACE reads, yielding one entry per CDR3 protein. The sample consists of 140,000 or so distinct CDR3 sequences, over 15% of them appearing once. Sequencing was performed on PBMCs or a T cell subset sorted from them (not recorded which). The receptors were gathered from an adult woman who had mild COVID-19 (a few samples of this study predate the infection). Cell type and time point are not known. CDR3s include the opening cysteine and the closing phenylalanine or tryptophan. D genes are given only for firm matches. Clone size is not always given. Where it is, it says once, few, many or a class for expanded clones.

DNA: TGTGCCAGCTCACTACTAGCGGGGGTTGTAGAGCAGTACTTC
CDR3: CASSLLAGVVEQYF
J: TRBJ2-7
D: TRBD2
length: 14
V: TRBV18
size: NA

DNA: TGTGCCAGCAGTTTGGGGGGAGGGGGGAATGAGCAGTTCTTC
CDR3: CASSLGGGGNEQFF
J: TRBJ2-1
D: NA
length: 14
V: TRBV12-3/TRBV12-4
size: NA

DNA: TGCGCCAGCAGCTTGGGGCACAGGGGGGCCTACGAGCAGTACTTC
CDR3: CASSLGHRGAYEQYF
J: TRBJ2-7
D: TRBD1
length: 15
V: TRBV5-1
size: NA

DNA: TGTGCCAGCAGCAACCGCCGACGGGGGGGCCGAGAAGAGACCCAGTACTTC
CDR3: CASSNRRRGGREETQYF
J: TRBJ2-5
D: TRBD2
length: 17
V: TRBV6-2/TRBV6-3
size: NA

DNA: TGTGCCAGCAGCCAAATTATGGGGGGTTCCTACGAGCAGTACTTC
CDR3: CASSQIMGGSYEQYF
J: TRBJ2-7
D: NA
length: 15
V: TRBV28
size: NA

DNA: TGTGCCAGCAGTTACAACTCAGGTTCATGGTTT
CDR3: CASSYNSGSWF
J: TRBJ1-1
D: NA
length: 11
V: TRBV6-5
size: few

DNA: TGTGCCAGCTCACCTCTCCGGAGCAACACTGAAGCTTTCTTT
CDR3: CASSPLRSNTEAFF
J: TRBJ1-1
D: NA
length: 14
V: TRBV18
size: NA

DNA: TGTGCCACCAAAAGGGTTAGGACAGATACGCAGTATTTT
CDR3: CATKRVRTDTQYF
J: TRBJ2-3
D: NA
length: 13
V: TRBV12-3/TRBV12-4
size: NA

DNA: TGTGCCAGCAGTCCACCAACGGGAGGGCCAGCAGATACGCAGTATTTT
CDR3: CASSPPTGGPADTQYF
J: TRBJ2-3
D: TRBD2
length: 16
V: TRBV12-3/TRBV12-4
size: NA

DNA: TGCAGTGCTAAAAGAGCGGGAGCAGAGACCCAGTACTTC
CDR3: CSAKRAGAETQYF
J: TRBJ2-5
D: TRBD2
length: 13
V: TRBV20-1
size: NA

DNA: TGCAGCGATTACACCTACAATGAGCAGTTCTTC
CDR3: CSDYTYNEQFF
J: TRBJ2-1
D: NA
length: 11
V: TRBV29-1
size: NA

DNA: TGTGCCAGCAGCCTTTCGGGACAGGGGTTTGGCTACACCTTC
CDR3: CASSLSGQGFGYTF
J: TRBJ1-2
D: TRBD1
length: 14
V: TRBV12-3/TRBV12-4
size: NA

DNA: TGTGCCAGCAGTCTGGGACAGCTCCTCGGAGATACGCAGTATTTT
CDR3: CASSLGQLLGDTQYF
J: TRBJ2-3
D: TRBD1
length: 15
V: TRBV6-5
size: NA

DNA: TGTGCCAGCAGCTCCACCACAGGGACTGGAACAGATACGCAGTATTTT
CDR3: CASSSTTGTGTDTQYF
J: TRBJ2-3
D: NA
length: 16
V: TRBV7-9
size: NA

DNA: TGTGCCAGCAGCTTATTGGCGGGGGAGACCTACGAGCAGTACTTC
CDR3: CASSLLAGETYEQYF
J: TRBJ2-7
D: TRBD2
length: 15
V: TRBV7-6
size: NA

DNA: TGTGCCAGTAGTATAAGGACTAGCGGGAGGGTTAAAGAGACCCAGTACTTC
CDR3: CASSIRTSGRVKETQYF
J: TRBJ2-5
D: TRBD2
length: 17
V: TRBV19
size: few

DNA: TGCAGCGTTGAATGGAACAGCTATGGCTACACCTTC
CDR3: CSVEWNSYGYTF
J: TRBJ1-2
D: NA
length: 12
V: TRBV29-1
size: NA

DNA: TGTGCCAGCAGGCCGGGGGGACCCGGGCTGGGCGAGCAGTACTTC
CDR3: CASRPGGPGLGEQYF
J: TRBJ2-7
D: TRBD2
length: 15
V: TRBV7-3
size: few

DNA: TGCGCCAGCAGCTCAAGACAGGGGGCCTCGGGTGAAGCTTTCTTT
CDR3: CASSSRQGASGEAFF
J: TRBJ1-1
D: TRBD1
length: 15
V: TRBV5-1
size: NA

DNA: TGTGCCAGCAGTGTCGCCACAGCGGGAGGTGAAAAACTGTTTTTT
CDR3: CASSVATAGGEKLFF
J: TRBJ1-4
D: NA
length: 15
V: TRBV7-9
size: few

DNA: TGTGCCAGCTCACCACCGGGCAGGGGTACAAATGAGCAGTTCTTC
CDR3: CASSPPGRGTNEQFF
J: TRBJ2-1
D: NA
length: 15
V: TRBV18
size: few

DNA: TGTGCCAGCAGCCGTCCGGGAGATACGCAGTATTTT
CDR3: CASSRPGDTQYF
J: TRBJ2-3
D: NA
length: 12
V: TRBV3-1
size: few

DNA: TGTGCCACCAGCAGCCGACTTGATCAGCCCCAGCATTTT
CDR3: CATSSRLDQPQHF
J: TRBJ1-5
D: NA
length: 13
V: TRBV15
size: NA

DNA: TGTGCCTGGAGTGTTGTAGGCGACACTGAAGCTTTCTTT
CDR3: CAWSVVGDTEAFF
J: TRBJ1-1
D: NA
length: 13
V: TRBV30
size: NA

DNA: TGTGCCAGCAGCAGAAAAACTGGGGGGCTGACGGCGTACGAGCAGTACTTC
CDR3: CASSRKTGGLTAYEQYF
J: TRBJ2-7
D: NA
length: 17
V: TRBV3-1
size: few

DNA: TGTGCCAGCAGCGCGCGAGGTTCTGGCGGCTACACCTTC
CDR3: CASSARGSGGYTF
J: TRBJ1-2
D: NA
length: 13
V: TRBV7-9
size: few

DNA: TGTGCCAGCAGCTTAGTAGCTGGACTAGCGGGATCTTGGGAGCAGTTCTTC
CDR3: CASSLVAGLAGSWEQFF
J: TRBJ2-1
D: TRBD2
length: 17
V: TRBV7-8
size: NA

DNA: TGTGCCAGCAGCTTAGATCTAGCCGCCGGGGAGCTGTTTTTT
CDR3: CASSLDLAAGELFF
J: TRBJ2-2
D: NA
length: 14
V: TRBV7-8
size: many

DNA: TGTGCCAGCAGCCGCGACAGGCCCAGGGCCCAGTACTTC
CDR3: CASSRDRPRAQYF
J: TRBJ2-5
D: NA
length: 13
V: TRBV6-2/TRBV6-3
size: few

DNA: TGTGCCACCAGCATTTCGGTCAATGAGCAGTTCTTC
CDR3: CATSISVNEQFF
J: TRBJ2-1
D: NA
length: 12
V: TRBV15
size: NA

DNA: TGCAGTGCTCCCGGGACTAGGACCCCTGGTAATGAGCAGTTCTTC
CDR3: CSAPGTRTPGNEQFF
J: TRBJ2-1
D: TRBD2
length: 15
V: TRBV20-1
size: NA

DNA: TGCAGCGTTGTCGGGGCCCCCTCCTACGAGCAGTACTTC
CDR3: CSVVGAPSYEQYF
J: TRBJ2-7
D: NA
length: 13
V: TRBV29-1
size: few

DNA: TGCGCCAGCAGCTTACTAGCGGGCTCTGGGGAGACCCAGTACTTC
CDR3: CASSLLAGSGETQYF
J: TRBJ2-5
D: TRBD2
length: 15
V: TRBV5-1
size: NA